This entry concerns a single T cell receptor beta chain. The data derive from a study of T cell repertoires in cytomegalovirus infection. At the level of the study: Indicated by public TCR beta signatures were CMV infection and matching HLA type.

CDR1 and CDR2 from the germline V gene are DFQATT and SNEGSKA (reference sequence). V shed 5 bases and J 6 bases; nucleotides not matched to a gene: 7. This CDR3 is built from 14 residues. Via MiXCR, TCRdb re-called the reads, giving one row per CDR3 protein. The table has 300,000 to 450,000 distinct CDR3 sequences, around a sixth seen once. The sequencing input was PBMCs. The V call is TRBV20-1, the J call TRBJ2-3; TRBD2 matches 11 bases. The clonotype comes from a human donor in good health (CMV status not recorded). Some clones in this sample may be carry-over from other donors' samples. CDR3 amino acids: CSAVAGGYMDTQYF. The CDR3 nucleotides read TGCAGTGCTGTAGCGGGGGGGTATATGGATACGCAGTATTTT.